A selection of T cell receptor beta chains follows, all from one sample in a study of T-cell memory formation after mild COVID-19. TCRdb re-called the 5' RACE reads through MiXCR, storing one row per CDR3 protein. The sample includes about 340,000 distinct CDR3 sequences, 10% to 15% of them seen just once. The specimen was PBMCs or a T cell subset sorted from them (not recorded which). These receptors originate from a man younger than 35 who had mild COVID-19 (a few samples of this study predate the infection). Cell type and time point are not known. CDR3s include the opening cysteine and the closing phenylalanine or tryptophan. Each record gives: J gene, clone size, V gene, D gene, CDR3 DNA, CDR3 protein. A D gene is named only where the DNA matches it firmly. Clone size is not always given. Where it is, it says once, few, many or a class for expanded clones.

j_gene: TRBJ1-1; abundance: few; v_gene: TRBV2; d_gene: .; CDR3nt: TGTGCCAGCAGGTTAATTTCAGGACGGGGTTATGAAGCTTTCTTT; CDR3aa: CASRLISGRGYEAFF
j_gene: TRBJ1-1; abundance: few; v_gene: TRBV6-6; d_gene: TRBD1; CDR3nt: TGTGCCAGCAGTTGGGCGACAGGGGGGACTGAAGCTTTCTTT; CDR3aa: CASSWATGGTEAFF
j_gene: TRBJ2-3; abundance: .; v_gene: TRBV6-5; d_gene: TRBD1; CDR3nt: TGTGCCAGCACCGACAGGGCGGCAGATACGCAGTATTTT; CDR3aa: CASTDRAADTQYF
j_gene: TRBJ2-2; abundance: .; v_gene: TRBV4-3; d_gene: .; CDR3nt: TGCGCCAGCAGCCAAACAGGTAGCCCCGCGGCTGGGGAGCTGTTTTTT; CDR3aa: CASSQTGSPAAGELFF
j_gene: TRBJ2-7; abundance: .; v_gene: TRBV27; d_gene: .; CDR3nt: TGTGCCAGCAGTTTGGTGGCTCGGGCAGGGAGGAGTGAGCAGTACTTC; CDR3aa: CASSLVARAGRSEQYF
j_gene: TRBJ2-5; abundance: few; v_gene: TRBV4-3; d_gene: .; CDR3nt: TGCGCCAGCAGCCCCATGGACGAGGGGCGTGGAGAGACCCAGTACTTC; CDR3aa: CASSPMDEGRGETQYF
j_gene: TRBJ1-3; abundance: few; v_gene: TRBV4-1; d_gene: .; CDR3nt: TGCGCCAGCAGCCAAGATCGAGGGGTCTTAGGAAACACCATATATTTT; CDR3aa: CASSQDRGVLGNTIYF
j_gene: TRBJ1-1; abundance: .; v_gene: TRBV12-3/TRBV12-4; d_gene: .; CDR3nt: TGTGCCAGCAGGCTGACAAGGAACACTGAAGCTTTCTTT; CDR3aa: CASRLTRNTEAFF
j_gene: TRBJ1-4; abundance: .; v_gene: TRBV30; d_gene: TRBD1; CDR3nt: TGTGCCTGGAGTTCAGGGGGCCATGAAAAACTGTTTTTT; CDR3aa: CAWSSGGHEKLFF
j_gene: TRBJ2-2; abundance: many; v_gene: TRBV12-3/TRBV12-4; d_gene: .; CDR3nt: TGTGCCAGCAGTATCAGTACCGGGGAGCTGTTTTTT; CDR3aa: CASSISTGELFF
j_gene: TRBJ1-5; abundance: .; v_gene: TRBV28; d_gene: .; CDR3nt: TGTGCCAGCAGTTTGTCCGGGTGGAGTCAGCCCCAGCATTTT; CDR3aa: CASSLSGWSQPQHF
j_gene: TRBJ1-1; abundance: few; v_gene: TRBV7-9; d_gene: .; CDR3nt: TGTGCCAGCAGCTTAGCTCACAGGGTGTTCTCTGAAGCTTTCTTT; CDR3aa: CASSLAHRVFSEAFF
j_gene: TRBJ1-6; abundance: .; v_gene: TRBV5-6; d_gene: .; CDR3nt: TGTGCCAGCAGCTGGGGGGCCGGGCCCCTACGCAGCGGCCTCCACTTT; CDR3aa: CASSWGAGPLRSGLHF
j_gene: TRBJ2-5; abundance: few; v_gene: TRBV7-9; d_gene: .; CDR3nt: TGTGCCAGCAGCGCCCGGAACCGGGAGACCCAGTACTTC; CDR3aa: CASSARNRETQYF
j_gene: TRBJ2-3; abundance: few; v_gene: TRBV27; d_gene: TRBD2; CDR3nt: TGTGCCAGCAGTTTATGGGGACTAGCGGGGATCACAGATACGCAGTATTTT; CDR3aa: CASSLWGLAGITDTQYF
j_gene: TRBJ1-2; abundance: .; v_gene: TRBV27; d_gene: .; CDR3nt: TGTGCCAGCAGAGGCCTACAGGGAACGCGGGGTGGCTACACCTTC; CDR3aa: CASRGLQGTRGGYTF
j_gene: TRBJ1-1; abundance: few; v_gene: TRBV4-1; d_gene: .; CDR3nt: TGCGCCAGCGGTCCTACCTACACTGAAGCTTTCTTT; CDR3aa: CASGPTYTEAFF
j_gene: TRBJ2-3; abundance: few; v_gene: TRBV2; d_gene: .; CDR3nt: TGTGCCAGCAGCGGGGTAGCAGATACGCAGTATTTT; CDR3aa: CASSGVADTQYF
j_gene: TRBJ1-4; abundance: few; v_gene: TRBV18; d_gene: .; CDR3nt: TGTGCCAGCTCACCGGGGGGTCAGGAAAAACTGTTTTTT; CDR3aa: CASSPGGQEKLFF
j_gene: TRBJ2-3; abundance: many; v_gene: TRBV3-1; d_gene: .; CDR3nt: TGTGCCAGCAGCCAAGGGGGGGGCGTAGGAGATACGCAGTATTTT; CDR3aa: CASSQGGGVGDTQYF
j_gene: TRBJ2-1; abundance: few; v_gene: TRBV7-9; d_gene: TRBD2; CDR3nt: TGTGCCAGCAGCCCCCGGACTAGCGGCCTTGGGGAGCAGTTCTTC; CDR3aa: CASSPRTSGLGEQFF
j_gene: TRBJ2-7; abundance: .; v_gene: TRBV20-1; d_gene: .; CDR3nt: TGCAGTGCTAGAGAAAAGGGAGCAACCTACGAGCAGTACTTC; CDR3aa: CSAREKGATYEQYF
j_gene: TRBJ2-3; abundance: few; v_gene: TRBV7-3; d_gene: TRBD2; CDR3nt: TGTGCCAGCAGCAATCTCAAGACTAGCGGGACAGATACGCAGTATTTT; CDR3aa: CASSNLKTSGTDTQYF
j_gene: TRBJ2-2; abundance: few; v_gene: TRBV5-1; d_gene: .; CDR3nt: TGCGCCAGCAGCTTGCGCTTGGAGAACACCGGGGAGCTGTTTTTT; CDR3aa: CASSLRLENTGELFF
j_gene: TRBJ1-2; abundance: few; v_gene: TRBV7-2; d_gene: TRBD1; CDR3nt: TGTGCCAGCAGCGCCGCCTCCGGGACAGGGGGCAGTGGCTACACCTTC; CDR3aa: CASSAASGTGGSGYTF